These 20 T cell receptor beta chains came from one sample sequenced in a study of CD8 T cells in Susac syndrome. A quantity of about 0.45 to 1 ug RNA underwent reverse transcription using random hexamers. TCRdb re-called the immunoSEQ multiplex PCR reads through MiXCR, storing one row per CDR3 protein. This sample has some 180,000 distinct CDR3 sequences; over 90% occur once, and the top ten carry around 0.094%. The specimen sequenced was CD4+ T cells from PBMCs. The receptors here all came from a human donor with Susac syndrome.

The chain is built from TRBV3-1 and TRBJ2-3; D is tentatively TRBD1 or TRBD2 (5 bases each). Trimming removed 1 base at V and 2 bases at J, with 10 bases between. The germline V gene has CDR1 LGHDT and CDR2 YNNKEL (reference sequence). This CDR3 has 15 residues. The DNA for the CDR3 is TGTGCCAGCAGCCAAGTTGGGGGAATCACAGATACGCAGTATTTT. Encoded protein: CASSQVGGITDTQYF.

This chain joins TRBV12-3 or TRBV12-4 and TRBJ1-5; D unclear. V lost 6 bases to trimming and J lost 0 bases, with 9 bases between them. The CDR3 covers 14 residues. The CDR3 spells CASSVGSSNQPQHF. CDR3 bases: TGTGCCAGCAGCGTTGGCAGTAGCAATCAGCCCCAGCATTTT.

V usage is TRBV7-2 and J usage is TRBJ1-6; D is unclear. Germline V gene data show CDR1 as SGHTA and CDR2 as FQGNSA. The CDR3 runs to 17 residues. Trimming removed 0 bases at V and 4 bases at J, with 13 bases between. The DNA for the CDR3 is TGTGCCAGCAGCTTAGCGGCTTTGACGGCATATAATTCACCCCTCCACTTT. Translating gives CASSLAALTAYNSPLHF. The full variable domain, its missing parts supplied by reference TRBV7-2 and TRBJ1-6, is GAGVSQSPSNKVTEKGKDVELRCDPISGHTALYWYRQSLGQGLEFLIYFQGNSAPDKSGLPSDRFSAERTGGSVSTLTIQRTQQEDSAVYLCASSLAALTAYNSPLHFGNGTRLTVT.

This clonotype has just one count. The rearrangement links TRBV30 to TRBJ2-1; D remains ambiguous. From germline, CDR1 is GTSNPN and CDR2 SVGIG (reference sequence). Trimming took off 1 base at V and 7 bases at J, with 20 bases between the two ends. The CDR3 has 16 residues. The CDR3 DNA is TGTGCCTGGAGTGGTGGTTGGCAAGGAGACGGGAATGAGCAGTTCTTC. Protein sequence: CAWSGGWQGDGNEQFF.

The gene calls are TRBV20-1 and TRBJ1-5; a weak D match, TRBD1 (5 bases). Germline values: CDR1 DFQATT, CDR2 SNEGSKA (reference sequence). This CDR3 has 12 residues. Deletions cut 5 bases from V and 2 bases from J, with 7 bases between. CDR3 bases: TGCAGTGCTGGGGGGGGCAATCAGCCCCAGCATTTT. Translated: CSAGGGNQPQHF.

V and J are TRBV2 and TRBJ2-6; D call uncertain. The CDR3 runs 15 residues. Trimming cost V 4 bases and J 2 bases, with 9 bases left between them. Germline lookup yields CDR1 SNHLY and CDR2 FYNNEI. The CDR3 is CASSATWAGANVLTF. The CDR3, as DNA: TGTGCCAGCAGTGCTACGTGGGCTGGGGCCAACGTCCTGACTTTC.

V is TRBV20-1 and J is TRBJ2-7; D is possibly TRBD2 (6 bases). This CDR3 is built from 15 residues. V shed 3 bases and J shed 2 bases, with 17 bases lying between them. Germline CDR1 DFQATT, CDR2 SNEGSKA (reference sequence). The CDR3 loop is CSASGGPLGTYEQYF. Here the CDR3 DNA reads TGCAGTGCTAGCGGGGGACCTCTCGGAACCTACGAGCAGTACTTC.

This sequence joins TRBV5-1 and TRBJ2-3; D gene uncertain. This CDR3 is 14 amino acids long. Germline V CDR1 and CDR2: SGHRS, YFSETQ. Trimming took 1 base from V and 2 from J, leaving 8 bases between them. The CDR3 coding sequence is TGCGCCAGCAGCTTGACGCAGGCCACAGATACGCAGTATTTT. Its protein product is CASSLTQATDTQYF.

V gene TRBV2 combines with J gene TRBJ1-2; D unresolved. Germline CDR1 SNHLY, CDR2 FYNNEI. The length of the CDR3 is 12 residues. Trimming took off 6 bases at V and 5 bases at J, with 10 bases between the two ends. CDR3 amino acids: CASSLELYGYTF. Written as DNA, the CDR3 is TGTGCCAGCAGCCTGGAGCTTTATGGCTACACCTTC.

The V and J genes are TRBV7-2 and TRBJ1-5; D remains ambiguous. The V end was cut by 5 bases, the J end by 6 bases, with 8 bases between. From germline, CDR1 is SGHTA and CDR2 FQGNSA. There are 12 residues in the CDR3. CDR3 in amino acids: CASSQGTQPQHF. The CDR3 DNA sequence: TGTGCCAGCAGCCAAGGTACTCAGCCCCAGCATTTT.

The gene calls are TRBV11-2 and TRBJ2-7; TRBD2 aligns across 7 bases. Germline V gene lookup returns CDR1 SGHAT and CDR2 FQNNGV. Unmatched junction bases numbered 12, after V lost 1 base and J lost 0 bases. CDR3 length: 18 amino acids. The CDR3 here is CASSLAYGTGGISYEQYF. The DNA for the CDR3 is TGTGCCAGCAGCTTAGCTTATGGTACCGGGGGGATCTCCTACGAGCAGTACTTC.

The J gene is TRBJ1-1, the V gene TRBV20-1, with 8 bases that match TRBD1. Germline CDR1 DFQATT, CDR2 SNEGSKA (reference sequence). The CDR3 totals 15 residues. V shed 3 bases, J shed 5 bases, and the junction held 11 bases outside the gene matches. This CDR3 reads CSASHNQGARTEAFF. In DNA form, the CDR3 reads TGCAGTGCTAGTCATAACCAGGGGGCGCGGACTGAAGCTTTCTTT.

The chain recombines TRBV5-4 with TRBJ2-1; 9 nucleotides align to TRBD2. This CDR3 region has 16 residues. V shed 3 bases, J shed 1 base, and the junction held 5 bases outside the gene matches. Germline CDR1 and CDR2: SGHNT and YYREEE (reference sequence). CDR3 bases: TGTGCCAGCAGCTCAAATAGCGGGGGATCCTACAATGAGCAGTTCTTC. This codes for CASSSNSGGSYNEQFF.

This clonotype was detected only once. The chain has TRBV20-1 and TRBJ2-7; no reliable D call. Germline lookup yields CDR1 DFQATT and CDR2 SNEGSKA (reference sequence). V was trimmed by 1 base and J by 2 bases, leaving 6 bases between them. This CDR3 has 12 amino acids. The DNA of the CDR3 is TGCAGTGCTAGAGCTGGACCCTACGAGCAGTACTTC. It yields the protein CSARAGPYEQYF.

This chain connects TRBV19 to TRBJ1-2, with a weak D call TRBD1 (6 bases). This CDR3 has 13 residues. V was clipped by 7 bases and J by 2 bases, with 11 bases between them. CDR1 is LNHDA and CDR2 is SQIVND in the germline V gene (reference sequence). The CDR3 sequence is CASTGTGNYGYTF. DNA for the CDR3: TGTGCCAGTACGGGAACAGGGAACTATGGCTACACCTTC.

The chain employs TRBV30 and TRBJ1-5; D gene ambiguous. Germline V gene data show CDR1 as GTSNPN and CDR2 as SVGIG (reference sequence). Trimming stripped 2 bases from V and 6 bases from J, with 11 bases between. The CDR3 contains 13 residues. CDR3 protein: CAWSYSSGQPQHF. CDR3 nucleotides: TGTGCCTGGAGTTATTCTTCTGGTCAGCCCCAGCATTTT. Full variable domain (outside the CDR3, taken from reference TRBV30 and TRBJ1-5): SQTIHQWPATLVQPVGSPLSLECTVEGTSNPNLYWYRQAAGRGLQLLFYSVGIGQISSEVPQNLSASRPQDRQFILSSKKLLLSDSGFYLCAWSYSSGQPQHFGDGTRLSIL.

The chain is built from TRBV19 and TRBJ2-4, with D maybe TRBD1 (6 bases). CDR3 size: 14 residues. Between the trimmed V and J ends, which lost 2 bases and 2 bases, there was a span of 7 bases. Germline assignment: CDR1 LNHDA and CDR2 SQIVND (reference sequence). CDR3 nucleotides: TGTGCCAGTAGTATAAGGGGGACCAAAAACATTCAGTACTTC. The encoded protein is CASSIRGTKNIQYF.

The rearrangement joins TRBV3-1 to TRBJ1-5; no clear D. The germline gives CDR1 LGHDT, CDR2 YNNKEL (reference sequence). This CDR3 has 14 amino acids. The V and J ends lost 1 base and 2 bases respectively, with 6 bases between them. The CDR3 loop reads CASSQGGRNQPQHF. The CDR3 DNA is TGTGCCAGCAGCCAAGGGGGTCGCAATCAGCCCCAGCATTTT.

This clonotype was observed a single time. V is TRBV3-1 and J is TRBJ1-1; weak D call: TRBD1 (6 bases). CDR3 size: 16 residues. Trimming left V 6 bases short and J 3 bases short, with 20 bases between. CDR1 and CDR2 (germline): LGHDT, YNNKEL (reference sequence). Here the CDR3 DNA reads TGTGCCAGCAGGGTTGGAGGGGGAGGAGGGGACACTGAAGCTTTCTTT. It yields the protein CASRVGGGGGDTEAFF.

The CDR3 DNA reads as TGTGCCAGCAGCTTGGACAGGATCTCCTATGGCTACACCTTC. Translation: CASSLDRISYGYTF. The rearrangement joins TRBV5-6 to TRBJ1-2; a possible D gene is TRBD1 (5 bases). This CDR3 spans 14 amino acids. Germline V gives CDR1 SGHDT, CDR2 YYEEEE. Trimming shortened V by 0 bases and J by 4 bases, and 10 bases separated the two germline ends.